The entry below gives a single T cell receptor (beta chain) sequence along with its context. Its antigen is as yet unknown. CDR3 length: 16 amino acids. The V segment lost 3 bases and the J segment 9 bases; nucleotides outside the gene matches: 8. The germline CDR1 and CDR2 sequences are LNHNV and YYDKDF (reference sequence). Healthy donors of bone marrow made up the group. The data belong to a study of cytomegalovirus exposure and HLA in healthy donors. Study context: A data release that came early held about 89 million unique TCRs from HLA-typed donors. Broader study findings: According to an earlier analysis, most TCR beta V segments yielded productive rearrangements about 90% or about 30% of the time.

In the PCR, 60 Vbeta and 13 Jbeta primers were used. Assay used: immunoSEQ multiplex PCR; TCRdb lists only in-frame clones, some missing. Found here are 35,000 to 55,000 clones, 60% to 80% of them singletons; the top ten hold more than 1.3%. This sequence joins TRBV15 and TRBJ2-1; 13 positions agree with TRBD2. The TCR was taken from a man aged 30 to 45 in good health and CMV-seronegative. Sequenced material: PBMCs. CDR3 sequence reads: CATSRLLAGGPREQFF. CDR3 bases: TGTGCCACCAGCAGGTTACTAGCGGGAGGGCCCCGTGAGCAGTTCTTC.